This TCR beta chain was recovered during a study of beta chain features in type 1 diabetes. Study-wide findings and caveats: Possible PCR preference for shorter templates applied equally to patients and controls. cDNA-based reads could over-represent cells with high TCR expression.

cDNA synthesis used the whole RNA isolate, giving expressed TCRB sequences. Naive, central memory and regulatory T cell samples averaged around 3.5 million immunoSEQ reads each. The table came from immunoSEQ multiplex PCR; TCRdb's copy has only in-frame clones and leaves some out. There are approximately 150,000 clones in the sample; over 9.5% occur only once, and under 1.5% lies in the top ten. Using CD45RO/CCR7/CD25/CD127/CD95/CD27, CD4+ naive, central memory, regulatory and stem cell-like memory cells were sorted. To note about this clone: No antigen is known for it.

Germline V gene lookup returns CDR1 MNHEY and CDR2 SVGAGI. The CDR3 consists of 14 residues. V lost 5 bases, J lost 4 bases, and 14 bases lay in between. Material for sequencing was naive CD4+ T cells from blood. The gene calls are TRBV6-5 and TRBJ1-2; D might be TRBD1 (6 bases). The receptor's source is a man aged 18 to 29 in good health. Here the CDR3 reads CASSRSQGSYGYTF. Here the CDR3 DNA reads TGTGCCAGCAGTCGTTCACAGGGCTCCTATGGCTACACCTTC.